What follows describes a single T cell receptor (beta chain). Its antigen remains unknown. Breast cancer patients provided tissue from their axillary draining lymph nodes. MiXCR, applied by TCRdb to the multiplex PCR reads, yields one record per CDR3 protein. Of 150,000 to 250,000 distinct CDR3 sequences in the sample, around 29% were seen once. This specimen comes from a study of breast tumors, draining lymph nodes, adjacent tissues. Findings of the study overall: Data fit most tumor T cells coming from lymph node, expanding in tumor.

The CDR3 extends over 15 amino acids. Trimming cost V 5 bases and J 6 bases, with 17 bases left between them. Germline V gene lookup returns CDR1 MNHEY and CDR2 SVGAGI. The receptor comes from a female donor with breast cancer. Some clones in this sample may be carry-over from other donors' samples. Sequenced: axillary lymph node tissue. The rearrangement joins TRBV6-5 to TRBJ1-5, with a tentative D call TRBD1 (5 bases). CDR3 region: CASSHRQGWGQPQHF. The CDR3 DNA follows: TGTGCCAGCAGTCACCGGCAGGGATGGGGTCAGCCCCAGCATTTT.